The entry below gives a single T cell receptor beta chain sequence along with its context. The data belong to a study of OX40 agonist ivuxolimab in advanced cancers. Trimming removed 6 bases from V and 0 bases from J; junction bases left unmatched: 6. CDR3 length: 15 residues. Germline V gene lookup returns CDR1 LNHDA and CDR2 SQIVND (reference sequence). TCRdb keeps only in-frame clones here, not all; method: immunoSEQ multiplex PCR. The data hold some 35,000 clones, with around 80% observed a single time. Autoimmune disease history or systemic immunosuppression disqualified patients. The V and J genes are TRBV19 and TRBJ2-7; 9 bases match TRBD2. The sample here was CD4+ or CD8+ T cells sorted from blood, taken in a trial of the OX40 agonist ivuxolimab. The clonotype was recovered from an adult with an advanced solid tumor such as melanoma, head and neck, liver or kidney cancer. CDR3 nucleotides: TGTGCCAGTAGCCCGACTAGCGGCATCTCCTACGAGCAGTACTTC. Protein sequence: CASSPTSGISYEQYF.